The 10 T cell receptor beta chains below come from one sample, sequenced in a study of T cell responses to AZD1222 COVID-19 vaccine. Data came from immunoSEQ multiplex PCR; TCRdb stores just in-frame clones and leaves some out. The sample records 28,000 or so clones, approximately 88% being singletons. Source: peripheral blood, taken 28 days after the second AZD1222 dose. The source of these receptors is an adult who received the AZD1222 COVID-19 vaccine.

The chain links TRBV10-3 to TRBJ1-6; TRBD1 aligns across 7 bases. The CDR3 contains 15 residues. The germline V gene encodes CDR1 ENHRY and CDR2 SYGVKD. After removal of 10 bases from V and 9 bases from J, the junction contained 15 bases not matched to a gene. The CDR3 reads CATGADRVLRSPLHF. CDR3 in DNA: TGTGCCACGGGGGCCGACAGGGTCTTGCGTTCACCCCTCCACTTT.

The chain links TRBV5-1 to TRBJ2-2; D perhaps matches TRBD2 (7 bases). Germline CDR1 and CDR2: SGHRS and YFSETQ. The ends were cut back, 1 base at V and 6 bases at J, with 13 bases in the middle. The CDR3 is 15 residues long. The CDR3 region is CASSLSGGAAGELFF. CDR3 bases: TGCGCCAGCAGCTTGTCGGGGGGCGCAGCCGGGGAGCTGTTTTTT. Based on the CDR3 plus reference TRBV5-1 and TRBJ2-2, the full variable domain is KAGVTQTPRYLIKTRGQQVTLSCSPISGHRSVSWYQQTPGQGLQFLFEYFSETQRNKGNFPGRFSGRQFSNSRSEMNVSTLELGDSALYLCASSLSGGAAGELFFGEGSRLTVL.

V gene TRBV10-3 combines with J gene TRBJ2-3, with 10 bases lining up with TRBD2. From germline, CDR1 is ENHRY and CDR2 SYGVKD. Germline trimming cut 0 bases from V and 2 bases from J; bases unmatched to any gene: 5. The CDR3 runs 17 residues. CDR3 protein: CAISESGSGGTTDTQYF. CDR3 DNA sequence: TGTGCCATCAGTGAGTCGGGTAGCGGGGGGACCACAGATACGCAGTATTTT.

The V gene is TRBV12-3 or TRBV12-4, the J gene TRBJ2-7; D is ambiguous. The V end lost 0 bases, the J end lost 4 bases, and 7 bases lay between the germline ends. This CDR3 has 13 residues. The CDR3 sequence is CASSLAQAYEQYF. CDR3 coding DNA: TGTGCCAGCAGTTTAGCGCAAGCATACGAGCAGTACTTC.

V usage is TRBV7-9 and J usage is TRBJ1-4; D remains ambiguous. The CDR3 has 15 residues. Trimming took 1 base from V and 2 from J, leaving 8 bases between them. Germline assignment: CDR1 SEHNR and CDR2 FQNEAQ (reference sequence). CDR3 DNA sequence: TGTGCCAGCAGCTTAGAATCGGGGACTAATGAAAAACTGTTTTTT. Protein sequence: CASSLESGTNEKLFF.

The gene calls are TRBV18 and TRBJ2-5, with 11 bases that match TRBD2. The germline V gene encodes CDR1 KGHSH and CDR2 LQKENI. There are 13 residues in the CDR3. V trimming: 6 bases; J trimming: 4 bases; junction bases outside the gene matches: 1. The CDR3 DNA reads TGTGCCAGCTCCACTAGCGGGGGAGAGACCCAGTACTTC. This codes for CASSTSGGETQYF.

The chain has TRBV5-8 and TRBJ2-1; 7 bases fit TRBD2. Per the germline V gene, CDR1 is SGHTS and CDR2 is YDEGEE. The CDR3 runs to 18 residues. V dropped 0 bases and J dropped 0; count of bases not matched to a gene: 9. CDR3 sequence (DNA): TGTGCCAGCAGCTTGGCCCGGGGCGGGGGATACTCCTACAATGAGCAGTTCTTC. The encoded protein is CASSLARGGGYSYNEQFF.

The rearrangement joins TRBV6-5 to TRBJ1-2, with D unresolved. From germline, CDR1 is MNHEY and CDR2 SVGAGI. There are 15 residues in the CDR3. Trimming stripped 6 bases from V and 5 bases from J, with 19 bases between. The CDR3 DNA follows: TGTGCCAGCAGAAATGGGGAAGGGATGTTATATGGCTACACCTTC. Protein: CASRNGEGMLYGYTF.

The V and J genes are TRBV19 and TRBJ1-2; the D gene is possibly TRBD1 (5 bases). V lost 4 bases and J 3 bases, leaving 12 bases between the germline ends. Germline assignment: CDR1 LNHDA and CDR2 SQIVND (reference sequence). The CDR3 contains 14 residues. In DNA form, the CDR3 reads TGTGCCAGTAGTACCAGGGTAGATGACTATGGCTACACCTTC. As protein: CASSTRVDDYGYTF.

The chain couples TRBV18 to TRBJ1-5, with unresolved D. Trimming left V 2 bases short and J 7 bases short, with 9 bases between. Per germline, CDR1 KGHSH and CDR2 LQKENI. The CDR3 runs 13 residues. DNA for the CDR3: TGTGCCAGCTCACCATCCAGAAACCAGCCCCAGCATTTT. Its translation: CASSPSRNQPQHF. Full variable domain (missing parts from reference TRBV18 and TRBJ1-5): NAGVMQNPRHLVRRRGQEARLRCSPMKGHSHVYWYRQLPEEGLKFMVYLQKENIIDESGMPKERFSAEFPKEGPSILRIQQVVRGDSAAYFCASSPSRNQPQHFGDGTRLSIL.